Listed below are T cell receptor beta chains from one sample, sequenced in a study of cytomegalovirus exposure and HLA in healthy donors. Using immunoSEQ multiplex PCR, the repertoire was profiled, and TCRdb retains in-frame clones only, with some absent. The repertoire holds about 170,000 clones, with around 86% as singletons. The sequenced sample consisted of PBMCs. Receptors originate from a man aged 18 to 29 in good health and CMV-seropositive. Each CDR3 is given with its conserved first and last residue. A D gene is named only where the DNA matches it firmly. Not every row has a clone size; where given, it reads once, few, many or a size class.

TRBV6-6	TRBJ1-4	NA	NA	TGTGCCAGCACCGAAACTTGGACTTCAACTAATGAAAAACTGTTTTTT	CASTETWTSTNEKLFF
TRBV19	TRBJ1-1	TRBD1	NA	TGTGCCAGTAATCGACAGGGGAACACTGAAGCTTTCTTT	CASNRQGNTEAFF
TRBV6-5	TRBJ2-5	NA	NA	TGTGCCTGTCGACAGGAAGGTTCCGGGACCCAGTACTTC	CACRQEGSGTQYF
TRBV14	TRBJ2-7	NA	NA	TGTGCCAGCAGCCAGGACTACTGGGACGAGCAGTACTTC	CASSQDYWDEQYF
TRBV9	TRBJ2-3	NA	NA	TGTGCCAGCAGCCCATCGGAGACGGATACGCAGTATTTT	CASSPSETDTQYF
TRBV18	TRBJ2-1	NA	NA	TGTGCCAGCTCACCGACCGGGGGTAGGGGATCCTACAATGAGCAGTTCTTC	CASSPTGGRGSYNEQFF
TRBV27	TRBJ2-7	TRBD2	NA	TGTGCCAGCAGCCGACAGGGTATGACTAGCGGCTCCTACGAGCAGTACTTC	CASSRQGMTSGSYEQYF
TRBV19	TRBJ2-2	TRBD1	few	TGTGCCGGAGGGACAGGGGAAGACGGGGAGCTGTTTTTT	CAGGTGEDGELFF
TRBV5-4	TRBJ1-2	NA	NA	TGTGCCAGCAGCTCGCAGGGGAGGGAGGGCTACACCTTC	CASSSQGREGYTF
TRBV27	TRBJ2-5	TRBD1	NA	TGTGCCAGCAGTTTAAGCCCCCCGGCAGGGGGCGGGGAGACCCAGTACTTC	CASSLSPPAGGGETQYF
TRBV4-3	TRBJ1-2	NA	NA	TGCGCCAGCAGCCAAGACGCAGGGAACTATGGCTACACCTTC	CASSQDAGNYGYTF
TRBV18	TRBJ2-3	NA	NA	TGTGCCAGCTCACCCGCGGGGCGGACAGATACGCAGTATTTT	CASSPAGRTDTQYF
TRBV27	TRBJ2-7	NA	NA	TGTGCCAGCGGGCGGGGGCCCTACGAGCAGTACTTC	CASGRGPYEQYF
TRBV6-6	TRBJ1-2	NA	NA	TGTGCCAGCAGTTACCCTGAGGAGTATGGCTACACCTTC	CASSYPEEYGYTF
TRBV11-3	TRBJ2-6	NA	NA	TGTGCCAGCAGCCGGTGGGGGCCGGGAGGGGCCAACGTCCTGACTTTC	CASSRWGPGGANVLTF
TRBV6-4	TRBJ2-2	TRBD2	NA	TGTGCCAGCAGTGAAAATTCCGGGACTAGCGCCACCGGGGAGCTGTTTTTT	CASSENSGTSATGELFF
TRBV4-3	TRBJ2-3	TRBD2	NA	TGCGCCAGCAGCCCCCGAATACCCGCTAGCGGGGGTAGCACAGATACGCAGTATTTT	CASSPRIPASGGSTDTQYF
TRBV19	TRBJ2-7	TRBD2	few	TGTGCCAGTAGTGGGCTAGCGGGGGCTGAAGAGCAGTACTTC	CASSGLAGAEEQYF
TRBV7-2	TRBJ2-7	NA	NA	TGTGCCAGCAGCTTAATAGGTCCTAGCAAGGGTTACGAGCAGTACTTC	CASSLIGPSKGYEQYF
TRBV7-9	TRBJ2-7	NA	NA	TGTGCCAGCAGCGGACGGAACAGGGCCCACGAGCAGTACTTC	CASSGRNRAHEQYF
TRBV6-5	TRBJ1-2	TRBD1	many	TGTGCCAGCAGTTATGTCCGGACAGGGGGAGGATATGGCTACACCTTC	CASSYVRTGGGYGYTF
TRBV7-9	TRBJ1-1	NA	NA	TGTGCCAGCAGTACCAGGGTGAACACTGAAGCTTTCTTT	CASSTRVNTEAFF
TRBV30	TRBJ1-1	NA	NA	TGTGCCTGGAGTAAAGACATGAACACTGAAGCTTTCTTT	CAWSKDMNTEAFF
TRBV4-3	TRBJ2-1	TRBD2	NA	TGCGCCAGCAGCCAAGTAGCGGGAGGGCCCGGCGAGCAGTTCTTC	CASSQVAGGPGEQFF
TRBV7-9	TRBJ2-7	NA	NA	TGTGCCAGCAGCTCTCCAGGCGTAACCTACGAGCAGTACTTC	CASSSPGVTYEQYF
TRBV28	TRBJ1-1	TRBD1	NA	TGTGCCAGCAGTCCCCCCCTGACAGGGATCGGCACTGAAGCTTTCTTT	CASSPPLTGIGTEAFF
TRBV29-1	TRBJ1-2	NA	once	TGCAGCGTTGGGGGGGACAACTATGGCTACACCTTC	CSVGGDNYGYTF
TRBV5-1	TRBJ1-3	NA	NA	TGCGCCAGCAGCCTCCTTGGCCAGGGTGGCAGAGGTGGAAACACCATATATTTT	CASSLLGQGGRGGNTIYF
TRBV5-1	TRBJ2-2	TRBD2	NA	TGCGCCAGCAGCTTGGCTCTAGCGGCCGATAACACCGGGGAGCTGTTTTTT	CASSLALAADNTGELFF
TRBV27	TRBJ2-3	NA	NA	TGTGCCAGCAGCTGGGCCTCGGCCGGCACAGATACGCAGTATTTT	CASSWASAGTDTQYF
TRBV5-4	TRBJ1-1	NA	NA	TGTGCCAGCAGCTTGGCCCGGGGGGAAATGAACACTGAAGCTTTCTTT	CASSLARGEMNTEAFF
TRBV4-3	TRBJ2-3	NA	NA	TGCGCCAGCAGCCAAGAGGAGGACAGTTACACAGATACGCAGTATTTT	CASSQEEDSYTDTQYF
TRBV30	TRBJ1-5	NA	NA	TGTGCCTGGAGTGTACGGACGGGGGGAGATCAGCCCCAGCATTTT	CAWSVRTGGDQPQHF
TRBV7-2	TRBJ1-4	NA	NA	TGTGCCAGCAGCGTCGGTGGTGTGGATGAAAAACTGTTTTTT	CASSVGGVDEKLFF
TRBV28	TRBJ1-5	TRBD1	NA	TGTGCCAGCAGGCCTGCCCCTGGACAGGGAAGCCAGCCCCAGCATTTT	CASRPAPGQGSQPQHF
TRBV13	TRBJ2-3	TRBD2	NA	TGTGCCAGCAGCGGCAATGGGCGGGAGGAGGGTTGGGCAGATACGCAGTATTTT	CASSGNGREEGWADTQYF
TRBV7-2	TRBJ2-1	NA	few	TGTGCCAGCAGCTTCAAGACTAGTCCCTACAATGAGCAGTTCTTC	CASSFKTSPYNEQFF
TRBV5-1	TRBJ2-1	TRBD1	NA	TGCGCCAGCAGCGTCGGGACAGGCCTCTACAATGAGCAGTTCTTC	CASSVGTGLYNEQFF
TRBV2	TRBJ1-5	NA	NA	TGTGCCAGCAGTGAACGGGGGACTACTATCAATCAGCCCCAGCATTTT	CASSERGTTINQPQHF
TRBV5-1	TRBJ2-1	TRBD1	once	TGCGCCAGCAGCGGATTACAGGGGGCGGAGGAGCAGTTCTTC	CASSGLQGAEEQFF
TRBV7-2	TRBJ2-7	NA	NA	TGTGCCAGCAGCCTCTACTCCTACGAGCAGTACTTC	CASSLYSYEQYF
TRBV11-1	TRBJ2-3	TRBD2	NA	TGTGCCAGCAGCTTACGGGAGCGGGGAGATACGCAGTATTTT	CASSLRERGDTQYF
TRBV28	TRBJ2-7	NA	NA	TGTGCCAGCAGTGGGCACAGGGCTACCTACGAGCAGTACTTC	CASSGHRATYEQYF
TRBV5-6	TRBJ2-7	NA	NA	TGTGCCAGCAGCTTCCGAGCTCGCGAGCAGTACTTC	CASSFRAREQYF
TRBV6-1	TRBJ1-2	NA	NA	TGTGCCAGCCGATACTGGGGCTTGGAAGGCTACACCTTC	CASRYWGLEGYTF
TRBV6-5	TRBJ2-2	TRBD1	once	TGTGCCAGCAACCAACAGGGGGCCGGCACCGGGGAGCTGTTTTTT	CASNQQGAGTGELFF
TRBV5-8	TRBJ2-7	NA	NA	TGTGCCAGCAGCTTGGACGGGATTTACGAGCAGTACTTC	CASSLDGIYEQYF
TRBV5-1	TRBJ2-2	NA	NA	TGCGCCAGCACCGAGGGCGGGGAGCTGTTTTTT	CASTEGGELFF